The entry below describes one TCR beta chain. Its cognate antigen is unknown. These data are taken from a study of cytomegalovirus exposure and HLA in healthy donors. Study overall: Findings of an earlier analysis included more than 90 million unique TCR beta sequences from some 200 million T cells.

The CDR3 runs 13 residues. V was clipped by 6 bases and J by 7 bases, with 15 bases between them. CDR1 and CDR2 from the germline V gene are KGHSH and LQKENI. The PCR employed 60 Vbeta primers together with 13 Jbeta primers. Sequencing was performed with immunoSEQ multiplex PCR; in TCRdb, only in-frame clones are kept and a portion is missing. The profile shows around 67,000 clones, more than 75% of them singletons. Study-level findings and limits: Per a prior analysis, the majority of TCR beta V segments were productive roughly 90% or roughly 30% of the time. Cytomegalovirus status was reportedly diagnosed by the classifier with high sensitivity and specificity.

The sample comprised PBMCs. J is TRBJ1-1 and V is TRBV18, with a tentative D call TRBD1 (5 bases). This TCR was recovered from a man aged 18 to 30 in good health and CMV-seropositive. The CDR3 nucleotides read TGTGCCAGCTCCCGCTCCATTACAGGTGAAGCTTTCTTT. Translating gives CASSRSITGEAFF.